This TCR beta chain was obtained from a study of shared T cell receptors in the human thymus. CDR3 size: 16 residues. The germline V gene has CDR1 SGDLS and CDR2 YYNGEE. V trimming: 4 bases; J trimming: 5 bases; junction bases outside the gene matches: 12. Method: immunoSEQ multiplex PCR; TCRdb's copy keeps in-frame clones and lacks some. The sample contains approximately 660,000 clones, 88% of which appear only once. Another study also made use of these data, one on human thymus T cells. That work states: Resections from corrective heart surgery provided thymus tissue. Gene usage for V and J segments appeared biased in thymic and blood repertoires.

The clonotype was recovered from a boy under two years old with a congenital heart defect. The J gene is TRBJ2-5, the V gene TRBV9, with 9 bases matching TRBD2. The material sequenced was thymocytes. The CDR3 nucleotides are TGTGCCAGCAGCCCCGCCCGGCTAGCGGGGATCGAGACCCAGTACTTC. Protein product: CASSPARLAGIETQYF.